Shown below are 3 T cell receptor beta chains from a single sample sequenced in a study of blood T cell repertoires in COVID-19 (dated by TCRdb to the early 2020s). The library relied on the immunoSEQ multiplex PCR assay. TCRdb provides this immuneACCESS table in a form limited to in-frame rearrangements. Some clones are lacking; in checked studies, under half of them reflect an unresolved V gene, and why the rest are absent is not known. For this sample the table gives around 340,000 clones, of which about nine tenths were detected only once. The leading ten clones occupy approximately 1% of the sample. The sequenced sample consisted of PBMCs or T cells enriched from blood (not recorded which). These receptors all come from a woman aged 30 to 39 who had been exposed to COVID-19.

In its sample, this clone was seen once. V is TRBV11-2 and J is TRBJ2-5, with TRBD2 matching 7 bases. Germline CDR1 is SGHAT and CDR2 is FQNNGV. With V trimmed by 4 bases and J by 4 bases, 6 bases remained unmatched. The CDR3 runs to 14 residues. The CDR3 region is CASSSQLAGETQYF. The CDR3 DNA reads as TGTGCCAGCAGCTCACAATTAGCGGGAGAGACCCAGTACTTC.

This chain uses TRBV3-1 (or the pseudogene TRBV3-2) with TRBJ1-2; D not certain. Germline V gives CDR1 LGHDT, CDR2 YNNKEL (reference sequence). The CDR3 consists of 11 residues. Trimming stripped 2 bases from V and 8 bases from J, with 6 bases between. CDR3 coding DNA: TGTGCCAGCAGCCAATCTCTGGGCTACACCTTC. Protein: CASSQSLGYTF.

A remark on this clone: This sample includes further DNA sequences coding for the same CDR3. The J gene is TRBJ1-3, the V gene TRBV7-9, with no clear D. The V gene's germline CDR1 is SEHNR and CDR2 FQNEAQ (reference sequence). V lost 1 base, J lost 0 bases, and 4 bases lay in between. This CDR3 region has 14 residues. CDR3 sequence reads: CASSLVSSGNTIYF. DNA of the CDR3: TGTGCCAGCAGCTTAGTCAGCTCTGGAAACACCATATATTTT.